This TCR beta chain stems from a study of shared clonotypes between healthy human individuals. Whole-study results and caveats: Measured sharing among donors was expected to vary with sequencing depth.

In the authors' methods: ImmunoSEQ output held junction-only sequences without quality scores, so filtering differed. TCRdb keeps only in-frame clones here, not all; method: immunoSEQ multiplex PCR. V, J and clone size are those of that table, while D and trimming were read from the DNA. The sample holds roughly 1,800,000 clones, roughly 95% seen once. The CDR3 totals 15 residues. The V end was cut by 7 bases, the J end by 4 bases, with 17 bases between. CDR1 is MNHNS, CDR2 SASEGT, per germline. This clone was observed a handful of times. What it recognizes is unknown. Naive CD8 cells lacked CD45RO, underwent positive selection for CCR7 and left out terminally differentiated effector memory CD45RA+ cells.

Sequenced sample: naive CD8+ T cells sorted from blood. The source of this sequence is a man aged 18-30 years in good health. The chain links TRBV6-1 to TRBJ2-1; D gene unclear. The CDR3 DNA sequence: TGTGCCAGCACCCTCGATACGGAGCCTTACAATGAGCAGTTCTTC. The encoded protein is CASTLDTEPYNEQFF.